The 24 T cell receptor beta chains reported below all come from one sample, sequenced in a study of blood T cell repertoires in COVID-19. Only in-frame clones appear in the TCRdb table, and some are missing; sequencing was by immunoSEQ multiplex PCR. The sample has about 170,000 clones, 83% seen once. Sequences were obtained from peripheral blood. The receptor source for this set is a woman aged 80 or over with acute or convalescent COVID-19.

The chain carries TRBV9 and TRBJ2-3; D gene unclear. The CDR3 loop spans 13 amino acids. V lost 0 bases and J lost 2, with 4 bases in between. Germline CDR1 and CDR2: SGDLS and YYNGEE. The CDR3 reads CASSVGATDTQYF. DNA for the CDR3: TGTGCCAGCAGCGTAGGGGCCACAGATACGCAGTATTTT.

The CDR3 protein is CASSVGVPRMTDTQYF. CDR3 DNA sequence: TGTGCCAGCAGCGTAGGAGTCCCGCGCATGACAGATACGCAGTATTTT. The genes are TRBV9 and TRBJ2-3; D remains unclear. Germline V CDR1 and CDR2: SGDLS, YYNGEE. The CDR3 covers 16 residues. Trimming removed 0 bases from V and 3 bases from J, with 14 bases in between.

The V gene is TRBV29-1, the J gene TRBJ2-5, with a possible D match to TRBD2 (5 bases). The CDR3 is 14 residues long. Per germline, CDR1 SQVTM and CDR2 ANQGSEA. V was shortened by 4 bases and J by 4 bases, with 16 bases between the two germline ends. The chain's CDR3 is CSVVFPPGLETQYF. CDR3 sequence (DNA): TGCAGCGTTGTTTTTCCGCCGGGGTTAGAGACCCAGTACTTC.

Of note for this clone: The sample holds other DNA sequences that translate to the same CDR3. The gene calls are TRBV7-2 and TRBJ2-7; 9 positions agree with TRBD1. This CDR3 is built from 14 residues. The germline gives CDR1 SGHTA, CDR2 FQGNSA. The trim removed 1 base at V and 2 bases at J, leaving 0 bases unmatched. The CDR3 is CASSLGQGAYEQYF. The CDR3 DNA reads TGTGCCAGCAGCTTAGGACAGGGGGCCTACGAGCAGTACTTC.

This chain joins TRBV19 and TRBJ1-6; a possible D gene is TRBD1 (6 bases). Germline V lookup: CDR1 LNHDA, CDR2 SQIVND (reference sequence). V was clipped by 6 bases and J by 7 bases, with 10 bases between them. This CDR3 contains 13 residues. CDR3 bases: TGTGCCAGTAGAGGACAGTGGAATTCACCCCTCCACTTT. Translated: CASRGQWNSPLHF.

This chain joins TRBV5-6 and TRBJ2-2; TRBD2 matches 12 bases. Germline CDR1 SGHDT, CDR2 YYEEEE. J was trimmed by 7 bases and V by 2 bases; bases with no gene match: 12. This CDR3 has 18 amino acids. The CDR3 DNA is TGTGCCAGCAGCTTACGGACTAGCGGGATCCTTGGGCACGGGGAGCTGTTTTTT. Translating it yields CASSLRTSGILGHGELFF.

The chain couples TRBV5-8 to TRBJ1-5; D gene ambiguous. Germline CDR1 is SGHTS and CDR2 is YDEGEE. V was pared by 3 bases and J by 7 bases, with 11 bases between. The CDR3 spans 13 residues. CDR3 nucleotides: TGTGCCAGCAGCTATGACTTTAACCAGCCCCAGCATTTT. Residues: CASSYDFNQPQHF.

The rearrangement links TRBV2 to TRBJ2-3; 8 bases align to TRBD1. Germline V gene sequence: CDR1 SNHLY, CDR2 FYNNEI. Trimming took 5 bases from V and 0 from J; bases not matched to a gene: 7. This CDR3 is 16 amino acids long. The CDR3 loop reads CASSRTGTISTDTQYF. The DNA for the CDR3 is TGTGCCAGCAGTCGGACAGGGACCATAAGCACAGATACGCAGTATTTT.

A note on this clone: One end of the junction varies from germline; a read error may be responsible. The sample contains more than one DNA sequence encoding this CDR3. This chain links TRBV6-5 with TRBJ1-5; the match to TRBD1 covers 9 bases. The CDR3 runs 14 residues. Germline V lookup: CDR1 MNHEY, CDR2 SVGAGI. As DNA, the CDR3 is TGCGCCACCACAGGGGGCAAAAGCAATCAGCCCCAGCATTTT. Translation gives CATTGGKSNQPQHF.

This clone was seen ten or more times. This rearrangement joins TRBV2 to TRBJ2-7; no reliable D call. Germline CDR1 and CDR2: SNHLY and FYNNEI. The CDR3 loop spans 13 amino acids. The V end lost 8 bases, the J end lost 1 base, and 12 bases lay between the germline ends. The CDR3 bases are TGTGCCAGCTTTTCGCCAGGTTCCTACGAGCAGTACTTC. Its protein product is CASFSPGSYEQYF. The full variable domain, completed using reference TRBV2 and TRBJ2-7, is EPEVTQTPSHQVTQMGQEVILRCVPISNHLYFYWYRQILGQKVEFLVSFYNNEISEKSEIFDDQFSVERPDGSNFTLKIRSTKLEDSAMYFCASFSPGSYEQYFGPGTRLTVT.

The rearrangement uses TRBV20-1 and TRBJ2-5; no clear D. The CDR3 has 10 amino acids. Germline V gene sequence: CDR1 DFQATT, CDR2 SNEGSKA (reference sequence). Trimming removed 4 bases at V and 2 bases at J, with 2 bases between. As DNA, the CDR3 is TGCAGTGCTACTCAAGAGACCCAGTACTTC. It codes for CSATQETQYF.

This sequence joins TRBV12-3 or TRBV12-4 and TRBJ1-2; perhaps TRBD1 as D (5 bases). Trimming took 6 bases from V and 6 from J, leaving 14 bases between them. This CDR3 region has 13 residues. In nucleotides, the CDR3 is TGTGCCAGCAGATCCGTGGGGCGCGATGGCTACACCTTC. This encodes CASRSVGRDGYTF.

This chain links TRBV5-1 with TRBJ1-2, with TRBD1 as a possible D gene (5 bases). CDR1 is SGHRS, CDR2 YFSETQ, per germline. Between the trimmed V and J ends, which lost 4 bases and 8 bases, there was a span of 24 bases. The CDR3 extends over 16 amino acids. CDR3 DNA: TGCGCCAGCAGCCGGTCAGGGTTCCCTAGTGGAGACGGCTACACCTTC. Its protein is CASSRSGFPSGDGYTF.

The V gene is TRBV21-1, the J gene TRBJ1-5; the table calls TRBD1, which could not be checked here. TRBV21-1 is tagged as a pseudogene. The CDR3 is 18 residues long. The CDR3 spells CASSTEKKTRGRVQPQHF. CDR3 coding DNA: TGTGCCAGCAGCACTGAAAAGAAAACCAGGGGGCGCGTTCAGCCCCAGCATTTT.

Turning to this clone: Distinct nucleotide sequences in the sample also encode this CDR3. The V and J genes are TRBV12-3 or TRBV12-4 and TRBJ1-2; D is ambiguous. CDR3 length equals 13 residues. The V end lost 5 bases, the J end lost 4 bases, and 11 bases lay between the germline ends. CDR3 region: CASSRDRSYGYTF. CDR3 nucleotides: TGTGCCAGCAGTCGTGACCGGAGCTATGGCTACACCTTC.

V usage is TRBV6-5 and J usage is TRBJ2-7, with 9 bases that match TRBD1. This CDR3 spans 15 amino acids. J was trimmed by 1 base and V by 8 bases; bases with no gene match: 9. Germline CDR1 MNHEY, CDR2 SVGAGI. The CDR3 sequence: CASGERQGGSYEQYF. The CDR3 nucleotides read TGTGCCAGCGGGGAGCGACAGGGGGGTTCCTACGAGCAGTACTTC.

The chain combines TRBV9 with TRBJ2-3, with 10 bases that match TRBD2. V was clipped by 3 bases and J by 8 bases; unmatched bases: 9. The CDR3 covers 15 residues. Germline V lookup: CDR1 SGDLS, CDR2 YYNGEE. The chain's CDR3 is CASSAQRGGLVTQYF. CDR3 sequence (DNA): TGTGCCAGCAGCGCACAGCGGGGGGGCCTGGTTACGCAGTATTTT. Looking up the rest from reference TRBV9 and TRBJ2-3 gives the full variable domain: DSGVTQTPKHLITATGQRVTLRCSPRSGDLSVYWYQQSLDQGLQFLIQYYNGEERAKGNILERFSAQQFPDLHSELNLSSLELGDSALYFCASSAQRGGLVTQYFGPGTRLTVL.

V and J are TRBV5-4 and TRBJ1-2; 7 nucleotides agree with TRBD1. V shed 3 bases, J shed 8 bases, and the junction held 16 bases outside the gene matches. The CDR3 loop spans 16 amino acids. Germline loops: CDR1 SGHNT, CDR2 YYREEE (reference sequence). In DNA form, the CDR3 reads TGTGCCAGCAGCTCGATCAACTCCGGGACAGAATTCGGCTACACCTTC. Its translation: CASSSINSGTEFGYTF. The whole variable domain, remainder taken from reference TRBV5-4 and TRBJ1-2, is ETGVTQSPTHLIKTRGQQVTLRCSSQSGHNTVSWYQQALGQGPQFIFQYYREEENGRGNFPPRFSGLQFPNYSSELNVNALELDDSALYLCASSSINSGTEFGYTFGSGTRLTVV.

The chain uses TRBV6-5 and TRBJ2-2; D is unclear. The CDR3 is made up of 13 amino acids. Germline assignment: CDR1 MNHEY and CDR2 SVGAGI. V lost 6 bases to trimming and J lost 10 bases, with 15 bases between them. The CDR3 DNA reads TGTGCCAGCAGCCGCCTGCCGGTCGTGGAGCTGTTTTTT. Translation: CASSRLPVVELFF.

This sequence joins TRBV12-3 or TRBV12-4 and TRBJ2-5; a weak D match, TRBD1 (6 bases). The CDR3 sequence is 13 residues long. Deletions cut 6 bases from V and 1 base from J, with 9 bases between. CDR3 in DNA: TGTGCCAGCAGGCAGGGGTTCCAAGAGACCCAGTACTTC. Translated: CASRQGFQETQYF.

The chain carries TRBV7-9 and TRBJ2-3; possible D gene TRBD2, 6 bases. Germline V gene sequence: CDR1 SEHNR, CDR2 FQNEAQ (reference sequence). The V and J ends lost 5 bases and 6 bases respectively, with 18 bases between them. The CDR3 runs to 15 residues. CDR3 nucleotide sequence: TGTGCCAGCAGCCCGGGACTTCACGATCGCGATACGCAGTATTTT. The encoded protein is CASSPGLHDRDTQYF.

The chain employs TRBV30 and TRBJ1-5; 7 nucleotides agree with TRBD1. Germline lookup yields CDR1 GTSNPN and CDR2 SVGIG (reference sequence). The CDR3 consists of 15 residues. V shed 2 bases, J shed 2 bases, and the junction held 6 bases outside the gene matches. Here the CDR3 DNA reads TGTGCCTGGAGTTACAGGGGACTCGGCAATCAGCCCCAGCATTTT. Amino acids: CAWSYRGLGNQPQHF.

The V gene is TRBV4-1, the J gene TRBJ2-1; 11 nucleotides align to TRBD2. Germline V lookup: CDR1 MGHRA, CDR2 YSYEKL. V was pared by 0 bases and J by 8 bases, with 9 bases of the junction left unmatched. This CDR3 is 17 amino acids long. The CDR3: CASSQDEVLAGVDEQFF. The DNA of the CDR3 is TGCGCCAGCAGCCAAGATGAAGTACTAGCGGGAGTGGATGAGCAGTTCTTC.

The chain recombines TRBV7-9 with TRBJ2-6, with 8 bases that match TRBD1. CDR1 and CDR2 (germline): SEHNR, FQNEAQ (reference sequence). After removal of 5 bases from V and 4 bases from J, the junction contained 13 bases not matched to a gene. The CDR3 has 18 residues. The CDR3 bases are TGTGCCAGCAGCCCCTCGGCAGGGGGCGCATCAGGGGCCAACGTCCTGACTTTC. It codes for CASSPSAGGASGANVLTF.